Only a few counts were recorded for the clone carrying this TCR beta chain. The PCR contained 60 Vbeta and 13 Jbeta primers. The repertoire was sequenced with immunoSEQ multiplex PCR; TCRdb's copy has only in-frame clones and lacks some. Of roughly 97,000 clones in the sample, approximately 9% are singletons; the top ten hold about 4.7%. Germline V lookup: CDR1 SGHVS, CDR2 FQNEAQ. There are 16 residues in the CDR3. The V gene lost 2 bases and the J gene lost 0 bases, with 13 bases spanning the gap. The data were obtained in a study of cytomegalovirus exposure and HLA in healthy donors. Across the study: HLA-typed donors contributed around 82 million unique TCRs, which were held in an early data release.

This clonotype was obtained from a man between 50 and 59 years old in good health and CMV-seropositive. Sample: PBMCs. This chain connects TRBV7-8 to TRBJ1-1; TRBD1 might be the D (6 bases). CDR3 region: CASSLSRRGLNTEAFF. The CDR3 region has the DNA TGTGCCAGCAGCTTATCCCGCAGGGGTTTGAACACTGAAGCTTTCTTT.